This TCR beta chain was retrieved from a study of beta chain features in type 1 diabetes. Broader study findings: Whatever favoring of shorter templates PCR might show would apply equally to patients and controls.

What was sequenced were expressed TCRB transcripts, since all of the isolated RNA had been reverse transcribed. TCRdb's copy holds only in-frame clones and misses some; the assay was immunoSEQ multiplex PCR. The sample holds just over 600,000 clones, around 16% seen once. This clone occurred a few times. Its antigen is still unknown. CD4+ naive, central memory, regulatory and stem cell-like memory subsets were isolated by sorting on CD45RO/CCR7/CD25/CD127/CD95/CD27. Germline assignment: CDR1 SGHRS and CDR2 YFSETQ. Trimming shortened V by 2 bases and J by 0 bases, and 8 bases separated the two germline ends. The CDR3 extends over 14 amino acids.

The receptor was derived from a young man in good health. The specimen was naive CD4+ T cells from blood. V is TRBV5-1 and J is TRBJ1-2; D ambiguous. CDR3 loop: CASSLRTSNYGYTF. The DNA of the CDR3 is TGCGCCAGCAGCTTAAGGACTTCTAACTATGGCTACACCTTC.